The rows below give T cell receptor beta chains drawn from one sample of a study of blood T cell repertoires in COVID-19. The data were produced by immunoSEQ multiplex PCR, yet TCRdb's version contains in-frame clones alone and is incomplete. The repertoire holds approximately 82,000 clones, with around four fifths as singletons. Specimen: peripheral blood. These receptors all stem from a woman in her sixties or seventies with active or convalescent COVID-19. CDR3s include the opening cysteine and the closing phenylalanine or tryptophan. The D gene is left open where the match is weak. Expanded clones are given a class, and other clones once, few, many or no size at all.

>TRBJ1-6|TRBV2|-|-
TGTGCCAGCGAGGGAAATTCACCCCTCCACTTT
CASEGNSPLHF
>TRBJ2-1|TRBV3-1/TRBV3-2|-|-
TGTGCCAGCAGCCAAGCCCTCCTCAATGAGCAGTTCTTC
CASSQALLNEQFF
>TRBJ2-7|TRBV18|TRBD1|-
TGTGCCAGCTCACCAGGGACAGATTCCTACGAGCAGTACTTC
CASSPGTDSYEQYF
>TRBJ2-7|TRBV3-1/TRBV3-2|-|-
TGTGCCAGCAGCCAGGGGGGGCAGCCCCACTACGAGCAGTACTTC
CASSQGGQPHYEQYF
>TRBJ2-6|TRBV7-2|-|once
TGTGCCAGCAGCTTAGTTGGGAGTTACTCTGGGGCCAACGTCCTGACTTTC
CASSLVGSYSGANVLTF
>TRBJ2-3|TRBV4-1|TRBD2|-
TGCGCCAGCAGTATCATAGCGGGGGGGCCTGTAGATACGCAGTATTTT
CASSIIAGGPVDTQYF
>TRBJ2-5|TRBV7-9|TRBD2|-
TGTGCCAGCAGCTCCAGGACTAGCGGGGGAGGGGAGACCCAGTACTTC
CASSSRTSGGGETQYF
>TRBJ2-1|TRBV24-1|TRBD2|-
TGTGCCACCGAGGACCGCGGGGGGACCAATGAGCAGTTCTTC
CATEDRGGTNEQFF
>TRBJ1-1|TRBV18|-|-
TGTGCCAGCTCACCCCAGTATACCATGAACACTGAAGCTTTCTTT
CASSPQYTMNTEAFF
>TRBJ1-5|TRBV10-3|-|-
TGTGCCGCTAGGGGGGGGATGGATCAGCCCCAGCATTTT
CAARGGMDQPQHF
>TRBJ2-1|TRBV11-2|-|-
TGTGCCAGCAGCTTAGGACGGAGCTCCTACAATGAGCAGTTCTTC
CASSLGRSSYNEQFF
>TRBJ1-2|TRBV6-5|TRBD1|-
TGTGCCAGCAGCAAACTCGAGGGGGCGGATGGCTACACCTTC
CASSKLEGADGYTF
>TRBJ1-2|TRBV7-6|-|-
TGTGCCAGCAGCCCTCAACAAAACTATGGCTACACCTTC
CASSPQQNYGYTF
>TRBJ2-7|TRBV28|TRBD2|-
TGTGCCAGCAGGCACAGCTTCGGTAGCGGGGGGCCCTACGAGCAGTACTTC
CASRHSFGSGGPYEQYF
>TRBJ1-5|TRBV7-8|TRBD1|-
TGTGCCAGCAGCTTGGGACAGGTTAATCAGCCCCAGCATTTT
CASSLGQVNQPQHF
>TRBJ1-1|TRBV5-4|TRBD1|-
TGTGCCAGCAGCCCGGGACAGGGCTCCACTGAAGCTTTCTTT
CASSPGQGSTEAFF
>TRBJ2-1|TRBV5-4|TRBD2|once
TGTGCCAGCAGTCTACAAGGGAGCGGGGGGATTCGTCTCTTC
CASSLQGSGGIRLF
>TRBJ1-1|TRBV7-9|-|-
TGTGCCAGCAGCCTCCTAGGGGCGGACACTGAAGCTTTCTTT
CASSLLGADTEAFF
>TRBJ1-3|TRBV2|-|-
TGTGCCAGCAGCGCGGACAGCTCTGGAAACACCATATATTTT
CASSADSSGNTIYF
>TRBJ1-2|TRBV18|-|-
TGTGCCAGCTCACCGGGTCCAACGGGCTATGGCTACACCTTC
CASSPGPTGYGYTF
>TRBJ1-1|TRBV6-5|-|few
TGTGCCAGCAGTTACACTGAGGTAATGGGCACTGAAGCTTTCTTT
CASSYTEVMGTEAFF
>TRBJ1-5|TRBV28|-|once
TGTGCCAGCAGTTTAGTGGGCAGTAATCAGCCCCAGCATTTT
CASSLVGSNQPQHF
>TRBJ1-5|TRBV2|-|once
TGTGCCACCAGCAGGACATCGGATAATCAGCCCCAGCATTTT
CATSRTSDNQPQHF
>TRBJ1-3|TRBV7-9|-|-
TGTGCCAGCAGCTTATGGAGCAGGGTCGCCTCTGGAAACACCATATATTTT
CASSLWSRVASGNTIYF
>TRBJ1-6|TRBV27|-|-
TGTGCCAGCAGTAGAGCGATACCTGATTATAATTCACCCCTCCACTTT
CASSRAIPDYNSPLHF
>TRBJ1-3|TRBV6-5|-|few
TGTGCCATCAGCAAAATCAACTCTGGAAACACCATATATTTT
CAISKINSGNTIYF
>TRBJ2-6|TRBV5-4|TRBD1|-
TGTGCCAGCAGCTTGGGGACAGGGGGGTCCGGGGCCAACGTCCTGACTTTC
CASSLGTGGSGANVLTF
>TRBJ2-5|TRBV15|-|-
TGTGCCACCAGCAGATTGGACGGGAAAGAGACCCAGTACTTC
CATSRLDGKETQYF
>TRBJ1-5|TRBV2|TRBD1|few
TGTGCCAGCAGTGAACAAACAGGGGGGACTCAGCCCCAGCATTTT
CASSEQTGGTQPQHF
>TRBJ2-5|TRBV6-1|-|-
TGTGCCAGCAGTGAATATCAGGGCCGGGAGACCCAGTACTTC
CASSEYQGRETQYF
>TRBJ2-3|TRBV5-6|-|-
TGTGCCAGCAGCTTGCCAGGGAAAGGATCAGATACGCAGTATTTT
CASSLPGKGSDTQYF
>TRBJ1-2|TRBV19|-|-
TGTGCCAGTAGCCGGGACGGGAGAAACTATGGCTACACCTTC
CASSRDGRNYGYTF
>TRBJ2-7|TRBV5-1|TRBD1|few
TGCGCCAGCAGCGCCGGGACAGGGGGCCACGAGCAGTACTTC
CASSAGTGGHEQYF
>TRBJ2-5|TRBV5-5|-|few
TGTGCCAGCAGCTTGGAACGTCGGCAGGGGAAAGAGACCCAGTACTTC
CASSLERRQGKETQYF
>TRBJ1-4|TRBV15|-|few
TGTGCCACCAGCAGAGATAGTCCAACTAATGAAAAACTGTTTTTT
CATSRDSPTNEKLFF
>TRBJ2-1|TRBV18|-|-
TGTGCCAGCTCACCTCTGGTGAGCTCCTACAATGAGCAGTTCTTC
CASSPLVSSYNEQFF
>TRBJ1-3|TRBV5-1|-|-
TGCGCCAGCAGCCTTTCGGGGGTAGACACCATATATTTT
CASSLSGVDTIYF
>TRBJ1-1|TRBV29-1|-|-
TGCAGCGTTTCTTGGACAGCGAACACTGAAGCTTTCTTT
CSVSWTANTEAFF
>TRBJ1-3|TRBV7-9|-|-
TGTGCCAGCACACCCCTTCAGGCTGGAAACACCATATATTTT
CASTPLQAGNTIYF
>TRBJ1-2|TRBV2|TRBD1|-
TGTGCCAGCACCCCGGGTATAGGGGGCGGCTACACCTTC
CASTPGIGGGYTF
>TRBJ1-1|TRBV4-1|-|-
TGCGCCAGCAGGTCGAGGAGGAACACTGAAGCTTTCTTT
CASRSRRNTEAFF